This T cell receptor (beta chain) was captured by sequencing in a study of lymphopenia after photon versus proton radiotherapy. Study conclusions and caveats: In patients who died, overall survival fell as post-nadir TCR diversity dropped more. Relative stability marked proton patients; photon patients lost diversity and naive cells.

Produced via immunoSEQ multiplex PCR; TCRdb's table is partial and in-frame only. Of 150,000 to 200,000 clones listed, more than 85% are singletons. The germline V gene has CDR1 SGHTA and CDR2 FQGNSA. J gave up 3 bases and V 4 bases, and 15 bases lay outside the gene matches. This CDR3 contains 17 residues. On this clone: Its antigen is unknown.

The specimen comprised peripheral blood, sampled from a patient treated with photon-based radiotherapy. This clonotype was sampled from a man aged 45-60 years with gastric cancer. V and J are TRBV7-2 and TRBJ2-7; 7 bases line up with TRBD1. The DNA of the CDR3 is TGTGCCAGCAGCTCCGGTTGGGGGACAGCCTCGGGCTACGAGCAGTACTTC. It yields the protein CASSSGWGTASGYEQYF.